Presented here are 4 T cell receptor beta chains from one specimen sequenced in a study of blood T cell repertoires in COVID-19. Sequencing used immunoSEQ multiplex PCR; TCRdb keeps in-frame clones, though not all of them. The profile covers about 180,000 clones, with over 80% appearing a single time and 1.6% taken by the ten largest. Input material: peripheral blood. The receptors come from a woman between 45 and 65 years old with acute or convalescent COVID-19.

J is TRBJ1-5 and V is TRBV5-6; a possible D gene is TRBD1 (6 bases). Germline lookup yields CDR1 SGHDT and CDR2 YYEEEE. V was trimmed by 4 bases and J by 6 bases, leaving 14 bases between them. The CDR3 has 14 amino acids. CDR3 sequence (DNA): TGTGCCAGCAGCCTTCGACAGGCGGTTCAGCCCCAGCATTTT. Translated, it gives CASSLRQAVQPQHF.

This clone was picked up a small number of times. The V gene is TRBV19, the J gene TRBJ1-5, with D possibly being TRBD1 (5 bases). The length of the CDR3 is 12 residues. Per germline, CDR1 LNHDA and CDR2 SQIVND (reference sequence). Trimming removed 11 bases at V and 0 bases at J, with 8 bases between. This CDR3 reads CAGGASNQPQHF. For the CDR3, the DNA is TGTGCCGGAGGGGCTAGCAATCAGCCCCAGCATTTT.

This clone was seen more than once but under ten times. The CDR3, as DNA: TGTGCCAGCAGCTTGAAAATAGCCCCCTACGAGCAGTACTTC. Amino acids: CASSLKIAPYEQYF. The J gene is TRBJ2-7, the V gene TRBV5-4; D ambiguous. There are 14 residues in the CDR3. In germline, CDR1 is SGHNT, CDR2 YYREEE (reference sequence). Trimming removed 1 base at V and 2 bases at J, with 10 bases between.

This chain joins TRBV5-1 and TRBJ2-1, with 9 bases that match TRBD1. The CDR3 runs 16 residues. Germline V CDR1 and CDR2: SGHRS, YFSETQ. The junction had 4 bases not matched to a gene; V was cut back by 0 bases and J by 3 bases. CDR3 amino acids: CASSLVPGQGYNEQFF. The CDR3 DNA follows: TGCGCCAGCAGCTTGGTACCGGGACAGGGCTACAATGAGCAGTTCTTC.